This record looks at one T cell receptor beta chain sequence and its context. MiXCR, applied by TCRdb to the PCR reads, yields one record per CDR3 protein. The data contain 7,700 or so distinct CDR3 sequences, less than 30% of them singletons. This sample is part of a study of immune characterization of retroperitoneal liposarcoma. This receptor was identified in a male donor with retroperitoneal liposarcoma. The sample consisted of blood.

The CDR3 DNA reads as TGTGCCAACAGCCCCCCTCTGGGTGGTGAGCAGTACTTC. Protein product: CANSPPLGGEQYF. The chain recombines TRBV6-5 with TRBJ2-7, with D unclear. Germline V gene lookup returns CDR1 MNHEY and CDR2 SVGAGI. The V end was cut by 10 bases, the J end by 7 bases, with 20 bases between. There are 13 residues in the CDR3.